The entry below gives a single TCR beta chain sequence along with its context. The antigen is unknown. TCRdb keeps only in-frame clones here, not all; method: immunoSEQ multiplex PCR. This sample has approximately 32,000 clones, with roughly two thirds found just once. This entry belongs to a study of cytotoxic CD8 clonotypes in ibrutinib-treated CLL. Background on the study: By median approximately 63 months, about 12 had progressed and approximately 15 stayed remitted; responses had been 2 complete and around 24 partial.

Trimming took off 0 bases at V and 5 bases at J, with 14 bases between the two ends. CDR1 KGHSH and CDR2 LQKENI come from the germline V gene. This CDR3 is 15 amino acids long. Study observations and caveats: Sampling time points were not equivalent between sustained-remission and progressing patients.

The chain couples TRBV18 to TRBJ2-7; maybe TRBD1 (6 bases). This sample comprised PBMCs, obtained before ibrutinib treatment. The clonotype was recovered from a human donor with chronic lymphocytic leukemia. The CDR3 loop reads CASSPPNRVGDEQYF. The CDR3 nucleotides read TGTGCCAGCTCACCACCGAACAGGGTGGGGGACGAGCAGTACTTC.